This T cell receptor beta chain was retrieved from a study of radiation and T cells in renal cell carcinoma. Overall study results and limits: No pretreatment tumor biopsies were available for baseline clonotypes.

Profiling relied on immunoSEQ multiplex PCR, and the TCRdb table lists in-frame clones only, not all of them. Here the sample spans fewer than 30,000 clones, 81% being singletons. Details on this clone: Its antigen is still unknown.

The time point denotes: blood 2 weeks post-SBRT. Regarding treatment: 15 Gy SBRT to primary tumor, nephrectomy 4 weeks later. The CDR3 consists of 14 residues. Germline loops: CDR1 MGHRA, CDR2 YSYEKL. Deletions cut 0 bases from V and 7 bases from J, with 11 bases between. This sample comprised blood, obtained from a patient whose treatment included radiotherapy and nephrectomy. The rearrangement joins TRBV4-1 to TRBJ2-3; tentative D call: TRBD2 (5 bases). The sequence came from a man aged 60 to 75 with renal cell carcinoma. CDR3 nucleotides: TGCGCCAGCAGCCAAGATGTAGTAGCGAATACGCAGTATTTT. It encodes CASSQDVVANTQYF.